This entry features one T cell receptor (beta chain) sequence. The CDR3 is 11 amino acids. Per the germline V gene, CDR1 is SQVTM and CDR2 is ANQGSEA. Trimming pared 7 bases from V and 5 bases from J, leaving 9 bases between. This specimen comes from a study of T cell changes during pregnancy in multiple sclerosis. Repertoires were generated with immunoSEQ multiplex PCR, while TCRdb's copy carries only in-frame clones and drops some. The sample consists of just under 70,000 clones, about 90% of them appearing once. The sample was peripheral blood, taken in the second trimester of pregnancy. This TCR came from a female donor with multiple sclerosis, enrolled in a pregnancy study. The chain recombines TRBV29-1 with TRBJ2-1; D unclear. As DNA, the CDR3 is TGCAGCGCCCTAAGTCACAATGAGCAGTTCTTC. Its protein product is CSALSHNEQFF.